Below, 25 T cell receptor beta chains from the same sample are listed, as sequenced in a study of cytomegalovirus exposure and HLA in healthy donors. It was with 60 Vbeta and 13 Jbeta primers that the PCR ran. Assay used: immunoSEQ multiplex PCR; TCRdb lists only in-frame clones, some missing. This sample yields 75,000 to 100,000 clones, of which around 73% are seen a single time; about 3.5% belongs to the top ten. What was sequenced was PBMCs. The receptor set was obtained from a man aged 40-49 years in good health and CMV-seronegative.

This chain connects TRBV6-5 to TRBJ2-7; 7 bases match TRBD1. The CDR3 contains 15 residues. Germline assignment: CDR1 MNHEY and CDR2 SVGAGI. The trim removed 7 bases at V and 2 bases at J, leaving 11 bases unmatched. CDR3 sequence (DNA): TGTGCCAGCACCGCCGGGACAGCTGCTGCCTACGAGCAGTACTTC. This gives the protein CASTAGTAAAYEQYF.

A single count supports this clone. V gene TRBV5-6 combines with J gene TRBJ2-5, with D perhaps TRBD2 (5 bases). The CDR3 extends over 13 amino acids. V lost 4 bases and J 4 bases, leaving 11 bases between the germline ends. CDR1 is SGHDT, CDR2 YYEEEE, per germline. The CDR3 loop reads CASSIFEGETQYF. The CDR3 bases are TGTGCCAGCAGCATATTCGAGGGAGAGACCCAGTACTTC.

This sequence joins TRBV5-1 and TRBJ2-1, with TRBD1 identical over 9 bases. V shed 5 bases and J 8 bases; nucleotides not matched to a gene: 2. The CDR3 covers 12 residues. CDR1 is SGHRS and CDR2 is YFSETQ in the germline V gene. The CDR3 DNA follows: TGCGCCAGCAGACGGACAGGGGATGAGCAGTTCTTC. Its protein is CASRRTGDEQFF. Supplemented by reference TRBV5-1 and TRBJ2-1, the full variable domain reads KAGVTQTPRYLIKTRGQQVTLSCSPISGHRSVSWYQQTPGQGLQFLFEYFSETQRNKGNFPGRFSGRQFSNSRSEMNVSTLELGDSALYLCASRRTGDEQFFGPGTRLTVL.

The rearrangement joins TRBV27 to TRBJ1-1; TRBD1 is a possible D gene (6 bases). Germline V lookup: CDR1 MNHEY, CDR2 SMNVEV (reference sequence). The CDR3 extends over 14 amino acids. Trimming took off 1 base at V and 6 bases at J, with 12 bases between the two ends. CDR3 in amino acids: CASSLFSGVSEAFF. The CDR3 DNA follows: TGTGCCAGCAGTTTATTCTCAGGGGTTTCTGAAGCTTTCTTT.

This clone was seen more than once but under ten times. The chain uses TRBV11-2 and TRBJ2-7; a possible D gene is TRBD1 (6 bases). This CDR3 has 12 amino acids. V was pared by 5 bases and J by 4 bases, with 9 bases between. Per the germline V gene, CDR1 is SGHAT and CDR2 is FQNNGV. The CDR3 DNA is TGTGCCAGCAGCCCGGGACATTACGAGCAGTACTTC. This codes for CASSPGHYEQYF.

CDR3 loop: CASSPTSGGSDTQYF. CDR3 nucleotides: TGTGCCAGCAGCCCGACTAGCGGGGGATCGGATACGCAGTATTTT. V gene TRBV5-4 combines with J gene TRBJ2-3, with TRBD2 identical over 12 bases. The CDR3 contains 15 residues. Per germline, CDR1 SGHNT and CDR2 YYREEE (reference sequence). Germline trimming cut 4 bases from V and 6 bases from J; bases unmatched to any gene: 6.

The chain carries TRBV20-1 and TRBJ2-1; D gene uncertain. Germline V gene sequence: CDR1 DFQATT, CDR2 SNEGSKA (reference sequence). This CDR3 is built from 10 residues. Trimming shortened V by 7 bases and J by 5 bases, and 6 bases separated the two germline ends. The CDR3 reads CSVRNNEQFF. CDR3 nucleotide sequence: TGCAGTGTCAGAAACAATGAGCAGTTCTTC.

The chain is built from TRBV27 and TRBJ1-1, with 9 bases lining up with TRBD1. The CDR3 is made up of 14 amino acids. V trimming: 7 bases; J trimming: 1 base; junction bases outside the gene matches: 4. Germline CDR1 reads MNHEY; CDR2 reads SMNVEV (reference sequence). In DNA, the CDR3 is TGTGCCAGCACAACAGGGGGCAAGAACACTGAAGCTTTCTTT. Encoded protein: CASTTGGKNTEAFF.

This clone was counted many times. The rearrangement links TRBV5-5 to TRBJ2-7; 7 bases map to TRBD2. The CDR3 spans 13 residues. V lost 0 bases and J lost 6; bases outside the gene matches: 3. Germline assignment: CDR1 SGHKS and CDR2 YYEKEE (reference sequence). The CDR3 DNA sequence: TGTGCCAGCAGCTTGGATCCGGGAGGCGAGCAGTACTTC. Amino acids: CASSLDPGGEQYF.

The J gene is TRBJ2-7, the V gene TRBV6-5, with 8 bases matching TRBD1. This CDR3 is 16 amino acids long. The germline gives CDR1 MNHEY, CDR2 SVGAGI. After removal of 0 bases from V and 2 bases from J, the junction contained 6 bases not matched to a gene. CDR3 in amino acids: CASSYSKGQVPYEQYF. In nucleotides, the CDR3 is TGTGCCAGCAGTTACTCGAAGGGACAGGTACCCTACGAGCAGTACTTC.

V gene TRBV7-8 combines with J gene TRBJ2-6; D gene ambiguous. V lost 1 base to trimming and J lost 2 bases, with 9 bases between them. CDR1 SGHVS and CDR2 FQNEAQ come from the germline V gene. The CDR3 has 16 residues. This CDR3 reads CASSLGALPGANVLTF. Written as DNA, the CDR3 is TGTGCCAGCAGCTTAGGGGCCCTTCCTGGGGCCAACGTCCTGACTTTC.

The J gene is TRBJ2-3, the V gene TRBV7-2; 7 nucleotides match TRBD2. J lost 1 base, V lost 7 bases, and 8 bases had no gene match. This CDR3 contains 15 residues. Germline lookup yields CDR1 SGHTA and CDR2 FQGNSA. This CDR3 is CASNYFAGGTDTQYF. CDR3 sequence (DNA): TGTGCCAGCAACTACTTTGCGGGGGGCACAGATACGCAGTATTTT.

CDR3 in amino acids: CASSVSGPRGNYEQYF. DNA for the CDR3: TGCGCCAGCAGCGTCTCTGGCCCCCGAGGTAACTACGAGCAGTACTTC. The gene calls are TRBV4-3 and TRBJ2-7; D unclear. With 5 bases removed from V and 3 bases from J, the gap between germline ends came to 20 bases. CDR1 and CDR2 from the germline V gene are LGHNA and YSLEER. The CDR3 contains 16 residues.

This sequence joins TRBV12-5 and TRBJ1-1, with D maybe TRBD1 (5 bases). From germline, CDR1 is LGHNT and CDR2 FRNRAP. The CDR3 has 17 residues. Trimming pared 7 bases from V and 1 base from J, leaving 22 bases between. In DNA, the CDR3 is TGTGCTAGTGACCTTGGTACAGTAGGGGCTGCGAACACTGAAGCTTTCTTT. It is translated as CASDLGTVGAANTEAFF.

The genes are TRBV2 and TRBJ2-5, with TRBD2 identical over 10 bases. CDR3 length: 14 amino acids. Germline V gene lookup returns CDR1 SNHLY and CDR2 FYNNEI. V dropped 9 bases and J dropped 4; count of bases not matched to a gene: 8. The DNA for the CDR3 is TGTGCCAGTGTAGAGCGGGGGGGCTCAGAGACCCAGTACTTC. Its protein is CASVERGGSETQYF.

V is TRBV6-5 and J is TRBJ2-7; 8 nucleotides match TRBD1. Germline-derived CDR1 and CDR2 are MNHEY and SVGAGI. The CDR3 runs 13 residues. V lost 8 bases and J lost 6; bases outside the gene matches: 9. The CDR3 DNA sequence: TGTGCCAGCTCAGGACAGGGTATAGGCGAGCAGTACTTC. This translates into CASSGQGIGEQYF.

Only a few counts were recorded for this clone. V is TRBV30 and J is TRBJ1-1; D might be TRBD1 (5 bases). In germline, CDR1 is GTSNPN, CDR2 SVGIG (reference sequence). This CDR3 is built from 13 residues. V was shortened by 0 bases and J by 10 bases, with 15 bases between the two germline ends. CDR3 nucleotide sequence: TGTGCCTGGAGTGTAGTCCGCGGGAGGGGAGCTTTCTTT. This translates into CAWSVVRGRGAFF.

The chain has TRBV28 and TRBJ1-4; D remains ambiguous. Looked up from germline, CDR1 is MDHEN and CDR2 is SYDVKM. V gave up 8 bases and J gave up 0 bases, with 7 bases separating them. CDR3 length: 13 residues. The CDR3 spells CASGRTTNEKLFF. For the CDR3, the DNA is TGTGCCAGCGGCCGAACAACTAATGAAAAACTGTTTTTT. Based on the CDR3 plus reference TRBV28 and TRBJ1-4, the full variable domain is DVKVTQSSRYLVKRTGEKVFLECVQDMDHENMFWYRQDPGLGLRLIYFSYDVKMKEKGDIPEGYSVSREKKERFSLILESASTNQTSMYLCASGRTTNEKLFFGSGTQLSVL.

V usage is TRBV9 and J usage is TRBJ2-1; 10 bases fit TRBD1. Germline assignment: CDR1 SGDLS and CDR2 YYNGEE. The V segment lost 6 bases and the J segment 9 bases; nucleotides outside the gene matches: 15. The CDR3 extends over 16 amino acids. CDR3 DNA: TGTGCCAGCACCTCCGGATGGGACAGGGGTGGCGGTGAGCAGTTCTTC. It encodes CASTSGWDRGGGEQFF.

This clone has a handful of counts. J is TRBJ1-1 and V is TRBV25-1; D ambiguous. Germline assignment: CDR1 MGHDK and CDR2 SYGVNS. The CDR3 is 14 residues long. V was clipped by 4 bases and J by 3 bases, with 12 bases between them. This CDR3 reads CASSAYLSDTEAFF. The CDR3 DNA sequence: TGTGCCAGCAGTGCGTACCTCTCGGACACTGAAGCTTTCTTT.

Notes on this clone: Other DNA sequences in this sample translate to the same CDR3. The chain uses TRBV18 and TRBJ2-3, with D tentatively TRBD1 (6 bases). The CDR3 loop spans 15 amino acids. Between the trimmed V and J ends, which lost 3 bases and 2 bases, there was a span of 12 bases. Looked up from germline, CDR1 is KGHSH and CDR2 is LQKENI. In DNA, the CDR3 is TGTGCCAGCTCACCTCGAGGGGGAGACACAGATACGCAGTATTTT. It codes for CASSPRGGDTDTQYF.

The chain uses TRBV7-9 and TRBJ2-3; TRBD1 matches 8 bases. J was trimmed by 0 bases and V by 1 base; bases with no gene match: 0. This CDR3 comprises 15 residues. Germline CDR1 is SEHNR and CDR2 is FQNEAQ (reference sequence). CDR3 loop: CASSLGQGSTDTQYF. CDR3 DNA sequence: TGTGCCAGCAGCTTAGGACAGGGGAGCACAGATACGCAGTATTTT.

Concerning this clone: Germline is not matched at one junction end, which may reflect a read error. V and J are TRBV4-2 and TRBJ2-2; the match to TRBD2 covers 10 bases. The V gene's germline CDR1 is LGHNA and CDR2 YNFKEQ. The CDR3 sequence is 14 residues long. The CDR3 here is CASTQAGGPGELFF. CDR3 DNA: TGTGCCAGCACCCAAGCGGGGGGGCCCGGGGAGCTGTTTTTT.

V and J are TRBV28 and TRBJ1-3; D call uncertain. V shed 4 bases and J shed 1 base, with 8 bases lying between them. The CDR3 is made up of 14 amino acids. Germline V lookup: CDR1 MDHEN, CDR2 SYDVKM. The CDR3, as DNA: TGTGCCAGCAGTTCGCAGGTATCTGGAAACACCATATATTTT. Amino acid sequence: CASSSQVSGNTIYF.

V and J are TRBV6-5 and TRBJ1-2, with D possibly TRBD1 on 6 matching bases. Germline loops: CDR1 MNHEY, CDR2 SVGAGI. This CDR3 has 16 residues. Trimming left V 4 bases short and J 2 bases short, with 17 bases between. CDR3: CASSSHLDRHNYGYTF. CDR3 in DNA: TGTGCCAGCAGTTCACACTTGGACAGACACAACTATGGCTACACCTTC.